The subject of this entry is one TCR beta chain. This sample is drawn from a study of T-cell memory formation after mild COVID-19. The TCR alpha and TCR beta cDNA libraries, bearing sample barcodes and UMIs, were generated by 5'RACE using constant-segment primers. One entry per CDR3 protein results from TCRdb running MiXCR on the 5' RACE reads. The repertoire holds hundreds of thousands of distinct CDR3 sequences, with roughly 13% as singletons. From germline, CDR1 is SGHAT and CDR2 FQNNGV. This CDR3 is 15 amino acids long. The V gene end was trimmed by 2 bases and the J gene end by 8 bases; junction bases not matched to a gene: 7.

The clonotype originates from a man aged 18 to 30 who had mild COVID-19 (a few samples of this study predate the infection). Cell type and time point are not known. V and J are TRBV11-2 and TRBJ2-4; the match to TRBD1 covers 9 bases. Sequencing was done on a sample of PBMCs or a T cell subset sorted from them (not recorded which). The CDR3 DNA follows: TGTGCCAGCAGCTTAATTGGACAGGGGTTTCACATTCAGTACTTC. Translated: CASSLIGQGFHIQYF.